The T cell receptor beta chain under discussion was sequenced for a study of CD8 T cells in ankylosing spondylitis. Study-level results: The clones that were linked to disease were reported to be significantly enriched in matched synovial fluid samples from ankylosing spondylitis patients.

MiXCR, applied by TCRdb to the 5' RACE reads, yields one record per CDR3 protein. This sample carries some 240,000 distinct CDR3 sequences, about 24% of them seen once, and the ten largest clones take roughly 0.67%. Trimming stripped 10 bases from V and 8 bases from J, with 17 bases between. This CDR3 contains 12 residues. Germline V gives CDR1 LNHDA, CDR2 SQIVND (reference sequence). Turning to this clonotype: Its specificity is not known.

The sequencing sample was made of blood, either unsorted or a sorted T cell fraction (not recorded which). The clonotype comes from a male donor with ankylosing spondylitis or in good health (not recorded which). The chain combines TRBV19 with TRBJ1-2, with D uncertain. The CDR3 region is CATHLGLGGYTF. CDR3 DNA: TGTGCCACCCATTTGGGGTTGGGAGGCTACACCTTC.